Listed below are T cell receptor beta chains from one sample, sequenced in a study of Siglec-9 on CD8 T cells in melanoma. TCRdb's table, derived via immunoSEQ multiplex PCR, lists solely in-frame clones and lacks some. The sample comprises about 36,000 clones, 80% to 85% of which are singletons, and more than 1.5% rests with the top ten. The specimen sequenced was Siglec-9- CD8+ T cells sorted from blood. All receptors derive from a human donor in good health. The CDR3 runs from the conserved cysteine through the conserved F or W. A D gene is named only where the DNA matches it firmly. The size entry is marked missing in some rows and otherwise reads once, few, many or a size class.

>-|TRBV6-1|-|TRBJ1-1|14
CASSEVAANTEAFF
TGTGCCAGCAGTGAAGTGGCAGCGAACACTGAAGCTTTCTTT
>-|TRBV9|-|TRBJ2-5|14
CASSAWDTQETQYF
TGTGCCAGCAGCGCCTGGGACACCCAAGAGACCCAGTACTTC
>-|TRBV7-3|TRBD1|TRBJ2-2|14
CASSPWDSRGELFF
TGTGCCAGCAGCCCCTGGGACAGTAGGGGGGAGCTGTTTTTT
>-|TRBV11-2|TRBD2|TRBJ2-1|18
CASSLYVSGPREPPEQFF
TGTGCCAGCAGCTTATATGTCAGCGGTCCGCGGGAGCCCCCTGAGCAGTTCTTC
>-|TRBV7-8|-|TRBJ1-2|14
CASSLEAGEDGYTF
TGTGCCAGCAGCTTAGAGGCAGGGGAGGATGGCTACACCTTC
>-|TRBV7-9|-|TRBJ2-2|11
CASSRTGELFF
TGTGCCAGCAGCCGGACCGGGGAGCTGTTTTTT
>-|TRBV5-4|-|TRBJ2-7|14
CASSSRGQTYEQYF
TGTGCCAGCAGCTCGCGTGGACAGACTTACGAGCAGTACTTC
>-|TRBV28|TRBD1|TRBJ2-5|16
CASSLGRTGGQETQYF
TGTGCCAGCAGTTTAGGGCGGACAGGCGGCCAAGAGACCCAGTACTTC
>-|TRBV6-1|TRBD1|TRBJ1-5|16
CASSEPDRGLNQPQHF
TGTGCCAGCAGTGAACCGGACAGGGGGTTAAATCAGCCCCAGCATTTT
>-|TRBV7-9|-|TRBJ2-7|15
CASSVFTERLDEQYF
TGTGCCAGCAGCGTTTTTACTGAGAGGTTAGACGAGCAGTACTTC
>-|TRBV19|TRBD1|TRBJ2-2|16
CASSMRGQGVTGELFF
TGTGCCAGTAGTATGCGGGGACAGGGGGTCACCGGGGAGCTGTTTTTT
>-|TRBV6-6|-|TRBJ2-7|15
CASSYSDGSSYEQYF
TGTGCCAGCAGTTACTCGGACGGGAGCTCCTACGAGCAGTACTTC
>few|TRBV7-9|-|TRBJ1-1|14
CASSSWTVNTEAFF
TGTGCCAGCAGCTCGTGGACGGTGAACACTGAAGCTTTCTTT